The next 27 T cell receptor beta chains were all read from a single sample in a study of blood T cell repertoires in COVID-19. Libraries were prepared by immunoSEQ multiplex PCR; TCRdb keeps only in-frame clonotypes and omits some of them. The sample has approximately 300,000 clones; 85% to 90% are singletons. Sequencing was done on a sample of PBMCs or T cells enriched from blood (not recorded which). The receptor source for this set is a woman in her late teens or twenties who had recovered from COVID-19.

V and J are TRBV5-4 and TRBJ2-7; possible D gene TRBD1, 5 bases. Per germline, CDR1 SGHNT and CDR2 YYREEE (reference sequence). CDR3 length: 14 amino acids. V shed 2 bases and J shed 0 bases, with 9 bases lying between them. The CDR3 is CASSFTGSSYEQYF. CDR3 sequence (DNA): TGTGCCAGCAGCTTCACAGGCAGCTCCTACGAGCAGTACTTC. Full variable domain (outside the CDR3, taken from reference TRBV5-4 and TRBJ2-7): ETGVTQSPTHLIKTRGQQVTLRCSSQSGHNTVSWYQQALGQGPQFIFQYYREEENGRGNFPPRFSGLQFPNYSSELNVNALELDDSALYLCASSFTGSSYEQYFGPGTRLTVT.

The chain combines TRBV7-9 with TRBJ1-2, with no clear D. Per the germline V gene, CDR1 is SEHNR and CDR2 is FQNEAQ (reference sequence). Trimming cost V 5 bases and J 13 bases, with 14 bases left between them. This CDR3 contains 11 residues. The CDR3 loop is CASSPLEGPTF. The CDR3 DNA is TGTGCCAGCAGCCCCCTTGAGGGCCCCACCTTC.

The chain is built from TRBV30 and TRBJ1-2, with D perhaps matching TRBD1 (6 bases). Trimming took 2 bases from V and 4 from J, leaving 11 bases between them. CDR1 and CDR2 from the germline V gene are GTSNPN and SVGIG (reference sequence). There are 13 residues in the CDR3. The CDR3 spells CAWSTGSGYGYTF. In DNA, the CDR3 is TGTGCCTGGAGTACAGGGTCGGGCTATGGCTACACCTTC.

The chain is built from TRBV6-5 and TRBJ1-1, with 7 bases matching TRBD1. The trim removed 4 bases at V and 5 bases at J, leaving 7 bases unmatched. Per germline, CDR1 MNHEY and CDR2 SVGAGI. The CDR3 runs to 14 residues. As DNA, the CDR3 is TGTGCCAGCAGTTCCATAGGGACAGAGACTGAAGCTTTCTTT. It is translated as CASSSIGTETEAFF.

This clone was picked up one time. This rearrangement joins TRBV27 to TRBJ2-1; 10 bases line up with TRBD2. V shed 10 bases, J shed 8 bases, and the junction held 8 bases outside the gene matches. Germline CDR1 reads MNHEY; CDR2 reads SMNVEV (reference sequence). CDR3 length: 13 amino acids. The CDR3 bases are TGTGCCACGGGGACTAGCGTTCAACATGAGCAGTTCTTC. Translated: CATGTSVQHEQFF.

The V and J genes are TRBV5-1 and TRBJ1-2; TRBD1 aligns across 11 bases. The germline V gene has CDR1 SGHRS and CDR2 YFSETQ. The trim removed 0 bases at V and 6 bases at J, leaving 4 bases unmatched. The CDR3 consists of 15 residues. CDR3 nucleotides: TGCGCCAGCAGCTTGGCGGACAGGGGGCAGGATGGCTACACCTTC. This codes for CASSLADRGQDGYTF.

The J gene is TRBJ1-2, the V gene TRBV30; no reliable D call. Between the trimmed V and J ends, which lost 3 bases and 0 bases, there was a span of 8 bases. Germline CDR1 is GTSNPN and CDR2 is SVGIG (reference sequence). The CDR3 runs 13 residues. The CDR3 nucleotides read TGTGCCTGGAGGGCAGACTCTAACTATGGCTACACCTTC. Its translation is CAWRADSNYGYTF.

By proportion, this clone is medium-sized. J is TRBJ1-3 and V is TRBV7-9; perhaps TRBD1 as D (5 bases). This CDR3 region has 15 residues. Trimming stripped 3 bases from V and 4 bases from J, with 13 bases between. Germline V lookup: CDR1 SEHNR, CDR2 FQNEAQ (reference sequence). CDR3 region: CASSFGGSVGNTIYF. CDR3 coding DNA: TGTGCCAGCAGCTTCGGGGGATCGGTAGGAAACACCATATATTTT.

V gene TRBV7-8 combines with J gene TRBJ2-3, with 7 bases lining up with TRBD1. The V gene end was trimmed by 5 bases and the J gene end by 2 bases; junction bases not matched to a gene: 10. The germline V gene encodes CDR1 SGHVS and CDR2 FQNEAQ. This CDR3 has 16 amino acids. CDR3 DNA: TGTGCCAGCAGCCAGGGTATAGGGGGCGCCACAGATACGCAGTATTTT. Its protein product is CASSQGIGGATDTQYF.

This CDR3 is CASRLGTATNYGYTF. In DNA form, the CDR3 reads TGCGCCAGCAGGCTCGGGACAGCTACTAACTATGGCTACACCTTC. The chain couples TRBV5-1 to TRBJ1-2, with TRBD1 matching 7 bases. Germline CDR1 and CDR2: SGHRS and YFSETQ. This CDR3 is 15 amino acids long. With 5 bases clipped from V and 0 bases from J, the junction kept 7 bases outside the gene matches. Variable domain in full (rest from reference TRBV5-1 and TRBJ1-2): KAGVTQTPRYLIKTRGQQVTLSCSPISGHRSVSWYQQTPGQGLQFLFEYFSETQRNKGNFPGRFSGRQFSNSRSEMNVSTLELGDSALYLCASRLGTATNYGYTFGSGTRLTVV.

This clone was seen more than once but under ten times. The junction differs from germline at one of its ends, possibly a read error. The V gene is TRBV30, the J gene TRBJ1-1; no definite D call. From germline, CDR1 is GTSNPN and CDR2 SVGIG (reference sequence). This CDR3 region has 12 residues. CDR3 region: CAWSLDDWASRF. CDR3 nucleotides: TGTGCCTGGAGCCTTGATGATTGGGCCTCAAGGTTT.

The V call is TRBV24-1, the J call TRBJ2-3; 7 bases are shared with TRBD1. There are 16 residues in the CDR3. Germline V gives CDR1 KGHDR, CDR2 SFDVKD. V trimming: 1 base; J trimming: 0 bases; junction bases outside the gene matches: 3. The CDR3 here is CATSDFEGASTDTQYF. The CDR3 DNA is TGTGCCACCAGTGATTTTGAGGGGGCGAGCACAGATACGCAGTATTTT.

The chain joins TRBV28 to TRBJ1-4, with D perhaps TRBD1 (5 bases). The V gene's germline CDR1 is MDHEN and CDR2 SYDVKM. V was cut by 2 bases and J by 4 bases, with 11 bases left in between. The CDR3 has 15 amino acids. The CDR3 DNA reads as TGTGCCAGCAGTTTAAAAGGGGAGGGTAATGAAAAACTGTTTTTT. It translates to CASSLKGEGNEKLFF.

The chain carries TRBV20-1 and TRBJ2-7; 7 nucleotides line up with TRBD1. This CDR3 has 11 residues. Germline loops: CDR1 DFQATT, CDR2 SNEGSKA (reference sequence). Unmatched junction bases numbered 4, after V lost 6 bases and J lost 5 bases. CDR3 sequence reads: CSATGNNEQYF. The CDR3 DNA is TGCAGTGCGACAGGGAACAACGAGCAGTACTTC.

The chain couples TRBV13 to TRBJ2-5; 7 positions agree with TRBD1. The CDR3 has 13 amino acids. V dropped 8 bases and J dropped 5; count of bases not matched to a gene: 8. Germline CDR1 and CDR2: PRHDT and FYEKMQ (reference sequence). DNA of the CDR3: TGTGCCAGCTCAGACAGGGCCTCGGAGACCCAGTACTTC. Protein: CASSDRASETQYF.

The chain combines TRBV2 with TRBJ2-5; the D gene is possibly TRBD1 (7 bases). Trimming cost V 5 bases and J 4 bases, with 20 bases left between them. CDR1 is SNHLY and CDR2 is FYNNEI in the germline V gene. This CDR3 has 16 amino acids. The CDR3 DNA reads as TGTGCCAGCAGTTCAAACCAGGGGGGCAGGGGAGAGACCCAGTACTTC. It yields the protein CASSSNQGGRGETQYF.

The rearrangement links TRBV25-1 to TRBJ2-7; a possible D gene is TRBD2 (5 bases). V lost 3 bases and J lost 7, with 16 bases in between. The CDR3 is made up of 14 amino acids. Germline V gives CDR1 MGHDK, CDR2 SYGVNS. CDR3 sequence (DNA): TGTGCCAGCAGTGACCCCACCGGGATTCGGGAGCAGTACTTC. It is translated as CASSDPTGIREQYF.

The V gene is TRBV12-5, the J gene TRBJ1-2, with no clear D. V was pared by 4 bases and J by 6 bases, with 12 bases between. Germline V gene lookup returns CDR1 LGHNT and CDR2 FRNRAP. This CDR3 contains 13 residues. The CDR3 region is CASGSLRRDGYTF. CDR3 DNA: TGTGCTAGTGGTTCCTTGAGGCGGGATGGCTACACCTTC.

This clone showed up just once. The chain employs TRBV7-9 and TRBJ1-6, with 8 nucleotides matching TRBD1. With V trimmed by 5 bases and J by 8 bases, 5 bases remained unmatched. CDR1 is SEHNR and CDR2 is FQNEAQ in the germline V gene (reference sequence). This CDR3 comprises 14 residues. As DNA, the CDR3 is TGTGCCAGCAGCCAAGGACAGGGTGATTCACCCCTCCACTTT. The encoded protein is CASSQGQGDSPLHF.

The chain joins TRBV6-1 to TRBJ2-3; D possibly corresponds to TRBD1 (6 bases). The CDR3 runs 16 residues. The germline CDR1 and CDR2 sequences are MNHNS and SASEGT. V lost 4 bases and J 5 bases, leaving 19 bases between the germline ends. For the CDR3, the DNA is TGTGCCAGCAGTGGGGACGCCGGGACACGCGGAGATACGCAGTATTTT. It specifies CASSGDAGTRGDTQYF.

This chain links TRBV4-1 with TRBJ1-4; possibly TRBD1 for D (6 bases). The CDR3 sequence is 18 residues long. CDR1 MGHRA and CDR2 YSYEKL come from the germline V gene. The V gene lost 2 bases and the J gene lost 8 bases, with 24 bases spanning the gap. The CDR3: CASSQPTGSRTWSEKLFF. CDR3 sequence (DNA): TGCGCCAGCAGCCAACCTACAGGGAGCCGGACCTGGTCCGAAAAACTGTTTTTT.

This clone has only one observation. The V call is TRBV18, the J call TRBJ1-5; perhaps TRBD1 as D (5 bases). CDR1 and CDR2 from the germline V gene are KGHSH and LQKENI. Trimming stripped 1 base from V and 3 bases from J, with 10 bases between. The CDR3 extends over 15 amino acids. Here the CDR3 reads CASSPQGSNNQPQHF. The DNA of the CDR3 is TGTGCCAGCTCACCACAGGGGTCCAACAATCAGCCCCAGCATTTT.

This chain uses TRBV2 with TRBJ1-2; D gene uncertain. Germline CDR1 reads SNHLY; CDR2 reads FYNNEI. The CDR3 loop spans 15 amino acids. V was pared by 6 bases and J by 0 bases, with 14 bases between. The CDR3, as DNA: TGTGCCAGCAGCCAGTATTCAGAACCTAACTATGGCTACACCTTC. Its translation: CASSQYSEPNYGYTF.

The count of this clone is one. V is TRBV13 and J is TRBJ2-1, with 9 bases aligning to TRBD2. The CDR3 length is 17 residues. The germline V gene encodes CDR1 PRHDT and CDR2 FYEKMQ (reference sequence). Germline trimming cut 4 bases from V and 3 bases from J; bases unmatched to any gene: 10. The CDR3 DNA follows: TGTGCCAGCAGCTCAAGGGCTAGCGGGACTCTCTACAATGAGCAGTTCTTC. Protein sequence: CASSSRASGTLYNEQFF.

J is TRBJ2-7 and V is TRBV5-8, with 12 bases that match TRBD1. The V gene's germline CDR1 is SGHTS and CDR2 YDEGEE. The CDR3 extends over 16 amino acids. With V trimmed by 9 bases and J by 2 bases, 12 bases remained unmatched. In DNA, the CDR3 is TGTGCCACCCTCGGGACAGGGGGCGTAATCACCTACGAGCAGTACTTC. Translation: CATLGTGGVITYEQYF.

The CDR3 coding sequence is TGTGCCAGCAGCTTAGTACCCGGACAGCCCTACGAGCAGTACTTC. It translates to CASSLVPGQPYEQYF. J is TRBJ2-7 and V is TRBV7-3, with TRBD1 as a possible D gene (6 bases). The CDR3 spans 15 residues. Trimming left V 2 bases short and J 2 bases short, with 13 bases between. Per germline, CDR1 SGHTA and CDR2 FQGTGA.

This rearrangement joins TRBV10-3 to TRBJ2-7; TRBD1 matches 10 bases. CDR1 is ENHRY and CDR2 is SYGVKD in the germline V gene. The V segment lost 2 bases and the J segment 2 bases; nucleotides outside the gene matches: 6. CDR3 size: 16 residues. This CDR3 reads CAISETAGTGAYEQYF. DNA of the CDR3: TGTGCCATCAGTGAGACGGCCGGGACAGGGGCCTACGAGCAGTACTTC.